This passage covers 10 T cell receptor beta chains from one sample sequenced in a study of blood T cells in healthy people across ages. A second PCR, run for about 6 to 11 cycles, used a sample-barcoded 5' primer plus a J-beta primer mix. TCRdb used MiXCR to reprocess the 5' RACE reads, holding one entry per CDR3 protein. The sample lists approximately 2,000,000 distinct CDR3 sequences, roughly two fifths occurring once. Material: blood. Every receptor here comes from a human donor in good health.

This clonotype was seen a few times. The chain links TRBV20-1 to TRBJ2-5; D is possibly TRBD1 (5 bases). The CDR3 spans 15 residues. Per germline, CDR1 DFQATT and CDR2 SNEGSKA (reference sequence). V was cut by 6 bases and J by 2 bases, with 19 bases left in between. The DNA for the CDR3 is TGCAGTGCCAGACAGTGGCAGGGCTTTCAAGAGACCCAGTACTTC. It encodes CSARQWQGFQETQYF.

The sample holds a few counts of this clonotype. The chain recombines TRBV12-5 with TRBJ1-2; 7 bases map to TRBD1. In germline, CDR1 is LGHNT, CDR2 FRNRAP. The length of the CDR3 is 13 residues. Trimming at V came to 6 bases and at J to 8 bases, leaving 9 bases not matched to a gene. Written as DNA, the CDR3 is TGTGCTAGTGGCACCCAGGGGGTGGAGGGCTACACCTTC. It codes for CASGTQGVEGYTF.

This rearrangement joins TRBV29-1 to TRBJ2-7; the D gene is possibly TRBD1 (6 bases). Trimming took off 6 bases at V and 2 bases at J, with 14 bases between the two ends. The CDR3 has 13 amino acids. Germline values: CDR1 SQVTM, CDR2 ANQGSEA. The CDR3 here is CSVARDNPYEQYF. CDR3 in DNA: TGCAGCGTGGCCCGGGACAACCCCTACGAGCAGTACTTC.

This clonotype was counted a few times. The rearrangement links TRBV12-3 or TRBV12-4 to TRBJ1-2; TRBD1 agrees at 8 bases. The CDR3 totals 15 residues. With V trimmed by 4 bases and J by 4 bases, 8 bases remained unmatched. The CDR3 nucleotides read TGTGCCAGCAGTTGGGTACAGGGGGAGCTCTATGGCTACACCTTC. This encodes CASSWVQGELYGYTF.

CDR3 sequence: CASSPKRPSQDEQFF. Here the CDR3 DNA reads TGTGCCAGCAGCCCCAAGCGCCCGAGTCAAGATGAGCAGTTCTTC. The J gene is TRBJ2-1, the V gene TRBV7-2; D ambiguous. V lost 5 bases to trimming and J lost 8 bases, with 19 bases between them. This CDR3 contains 15 residues. Germline CDR1 is SGHTA and CDR2 is FQGNSA.

This clonotype was counted only a few times. The chain couples TRBV20-1 to TRBJ1-2; 9 nucleotides line up with TRBD1. The junction had 5 bases not matched to a gene; V was cut back by 4 bases and J by 2 bases. Germline V gene data show CDR1 as DFQATT and CDR2 as SNEGSKA (reference sequence). The CDR3 is 14 amino acids. In nucleotides, the CDR3 is TGCAGTGCTATTCGACAGGGGGGAAACTATGGCTACACCTTC. Protein sequence: CSAIRQGGNYGYTF.

The chain combines TRBV5-1 with TRBJ1-1; D unresolved. The CDR3 loop spans 14 amino acids. V lost 0 bases, J lost 5 bases, and 11 bases lay in between. Germline lookup yields CDR1 SGHRS and CDR2 YFSETQ. The CDR3, as DNA: TGCGCCAGCAGCTTGGAGCCTCCTCGTACTGAAGCTTTCTTT. It translates to CASSLEPPRTEAFF.

This clonotype was seen more than once but under ten times. The CDR3 region has the DNA TGTGCCAGCAGTTTCGCTGGTATAACGGACAGGGGGCAATTCGGCAAAAACATTCAGTACTTC. Translation gives CASSFAGITDRGQFGKNIQYF. The chain employs TRBV12-3 or TRBV12-4 and TRBJ2-4; 11 nucleotides match TRBD1. The ends lost 3 bases at V and 3 bases at J; junction bases unmatched: 19. This CDR3 is 21 amino acids long.

In DNA form, the CDR3 reads TGTGCTAGTGGCCCCGACAGGGAGACTAACTATGGCTACACCTTC. Its protein product is CASGPDRETNYGYTF. The chain has TRBV12-5 and TRBJ1-2; 7 bases agree with TRBD1. V was pared by 6 bases and J by 0 bases, with 7 bases of the junction left unmatched. This CDR3 is 15 amino acids long. The germline V gene encodes CDR1 LGHNT and CDR2 FRNRAP. The whole variable domain, remainder taken from reference TRBV12-5 and TRBJ1-2, is DARVTQTPRHKVTEMGQEVTMRCQPILGHNTVFWYRQTMMQGLELLAYFRNRAPLDDSGMPKDRFSAEMPDATLATLKIQPSEPRDSAVYFCASGPDRETNYGYTFGSGTRLTVV.

This chain connects TRBV5-1 to TRBJ2-1, with TRBD1 matching 8 bases. CDR1 SGHRS and CDR2 YFSETQ come from the germline V gene. V lost 4 bases, J lost 9 bases, and 12 bases stayed unmatched. There are 15 residues in the CDR3. The DNA for the CDR3 is TGCGCCAGCAGCCTCCTGGGCCAGGGGGCTGGTGAGCAGTTCTTC. It is translated as CASSLLGQGAGEQFF.